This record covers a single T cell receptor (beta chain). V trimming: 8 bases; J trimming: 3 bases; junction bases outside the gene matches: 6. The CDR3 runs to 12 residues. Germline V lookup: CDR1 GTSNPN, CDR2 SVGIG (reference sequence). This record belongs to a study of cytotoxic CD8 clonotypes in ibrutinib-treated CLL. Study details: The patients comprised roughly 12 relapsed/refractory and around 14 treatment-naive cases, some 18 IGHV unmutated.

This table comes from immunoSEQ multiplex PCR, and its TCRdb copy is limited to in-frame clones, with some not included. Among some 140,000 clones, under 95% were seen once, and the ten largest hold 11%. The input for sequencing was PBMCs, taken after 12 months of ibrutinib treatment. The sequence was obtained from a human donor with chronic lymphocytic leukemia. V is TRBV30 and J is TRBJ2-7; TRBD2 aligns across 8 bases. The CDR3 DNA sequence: TGTGCCGGTACTAGCGGAGACTACGAGCAGTACTTC. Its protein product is CAGTSGDYEQYF.